This T cell receptor (beta chain) was observed in a study of T cells in Graves' hyperthyroidism and ophthalmopathy. Study-wide results and limits: Blood held most thyroid clonotypes expanded above 0.001 frequency.

Diagnostic decisions used clinical symptoms, serum thyroxine and TRAb, thyroid ultrasound and orbital computed tomography. Amplification of TCR beta CDR3 regions was performed using RNA transcripts as template. Carried out on the TCR CDR3, a first-round RT-PCR used the HTBI primer set. Each CDR3 protein is one row after TCRdb ran MiXCR on the multiplex PCR reads. Here the sample spans under 40,000 distinct CDR3 sequences, roughly 52% being singletons. This clonotype came up once. Its antigen is not identified. Trimming stripped 0 bases from V and 1 base from J, with 7 bases between. The germline CDR1 and CDR2 sequences are DFQATT and SNEGSKA (reference sequence). The CDR3 is 14 amino acids.

This rearrangement joins TRBV20-1 to TRBJ1-5; unclear D gene. What was sequenced was blood. The receptor was isolated from a man aged 40-55 years with Graves' ophthalmopathy. The CDR3 loop reads CSARDPASNQPQHF. The CDR3 coding sequence is TGCAGTGCTAGAGATCCCGCCAGCAATCAGCCCCAGCATTTT.